This T cell receptor (beta chain) was found in a study of blood T cell repertoires in COVID-19. TCRdb's copy holds only in-frame clones and misses some; the assay was immunoSEQ multiplex PCR. The table lists 150,000 to 200,000 clones, approximately 87% of them singletons. CDR1 and CDR2 from the germline V gene are DFQATT and SNEGSKA (reference sequence). V was cut by 3 bases and J by 2 bases, with 15 bases left in between. This CDR3 region has 15 residues. The specimen sequenced was peripheral blood. This clonotype was obtained from a woman aged 18-30 years who had recovered from COVID-19. The genes are TRBV20-1 and TRBJ2-3; D perhaps matches TRBD2 (6 bases). DNA of the CDR3: TGCAGTGCTAGTTGGGAGCGGGTGCCCACAGATACGCAGTATTTT. It encodes CSASWERVPTDTQYF.